The 28 T cell receptor beta chains in this list originate from one sample, sequenced in a study of blood T cell repertoires in COVID-19. Only in-frame clones appear in the TCRdb table, and some are missing; sequencing was by immunoSEQ multiplex PCR. Of around 260,000 clones listed, roughly 92% are singletons. Sequencing used peripheral blood. These receptors were taken from a woman in her twenties or thirties with COVID-19, enrolled during active disease.

V gene TRBV11-2 combines with J gene TRBJ1-1, with D possibly TRBD1 on 5 matching bases. V was clipped by 4 bases and J by 4 bases, with 16 bases between them. Per the germline V gene, CDR1 is SGHAT and CDR2 is FQNNGV. The CDR3 spans 15 residues. The CDR3 spells CASSSRGGMGTEAFF. The CDR3 nucleotides are TGTGCCAGCAGCTCCCGCGGGGGGATGGGCACTGAAGCTTTCTTT.

The chain couples TRBV3-1 (or the pseudogene TRBV3-2) to TRBJ2-1, with TRBD2 identical over 10 bases. The CDR3 covers 15 residues. From germline, CDR1 is LGHDT and CDR2 YNNKEL (reference sequence). Losses at the gene ends were 6 bases for V and 2 bases for J; bases not matched to a gene: 4. The CDR3 sequence is CASSIGLAAYNEQFF. In DNA form, the CDR3 reads TGTGCCAGCAGTATCGGACTAGCGGCCTACAATGAGCAGTTCTTC.

This rearrangement joins TRBV30 to TRBJ2-3, with TRBD2 matching 12 bases. Per germline, CDR1 GTSNPN and CDR2 SVGIG (reference sequence). This CDR3 comprises 18 residues. The V segment lost 2 bases and the J segment 4 bases; nucleotides outside the gene matches: 13. The CDR3 DNA is TGTGCCTGGAGTCGGACTAGCGGGATGATGCGGTTCGCAGATACGCAGTATTTT. It encodes CAWSRTSGMMRFADTQYF.

The chain joins TRBV30 to TRBJ2-3; TRBD1 matches 10 bases. V lost 7 bases to trimming and J lost 7 bases; unmatched junction nucleotides: 5. The CDR3 has 12 residues. CDR1 and CDR2 from the germline V gene are GTSNPN and SVGIG (reference sequence). For the CDR3, the DNA is TGTGCCTTTGGACAGGGGGGGAATACGCAGTATTTT. As protein: CAFGQGGNTQYF.

The chain couples TRBV27 to TRBJ1-1; TRBD1 is a possible D gene (6 bases). Trimming took off 5 bases at V and 7 bases at J, with 14 bases between the two ends. CDR1 and CDR2 from the germline V gene are MNHEY and SMNVEV (reference sequence). This CDR3 is 13 amino acids long. The CDR3 coding sequence is TGTGCCAGCAGTACACAACAGGGAAATGAAGCTTTCTTT. As protein: CASSTQQGNEAFF.

The chain has TRBV9 and TRBJ2-1; 10 positions match TRBD2. J lost 4 bases, V lost 1 base, and 2 bases had no gene match. The germline V gene encodes CDR1 SGDLS and CDR2 YYNGEE. This CDR3 region has 15 residues. CDR3 region: CASSVKGLAYNEQFF. In nucleotides, the CDR3 is TGTGCCAGCAGCGTAAAGGGACTAGCGTACAATGAGCAGTTCTTC.

The chain joins TRBV30 to TRBJ2-3; the D gene is possibly TRBD1 (6 bases). Per germline, CDR1 GTSNPN and CDR2 SVGIG (reference sequence). V lost 4 bases to trimming and J lost 0 bases, with 20 bases between them. There are 17 residues in the CDR3. This CDR3 is CAWTPPFGGGSTDTQYF. The DNA for the CDR3 is TGTGCCTGGACCCCACCCTTTGGGGGCGGGAGCACAGATACGCAGTATTTT. Full variable domain (rest looked up from reference TRBV30 and TRBJ2-3): SQTIHQWPATLVQPVGSPLSLECTVEGTSNPNLYWYRQAAGRGLQLLFYSVGIGQISSEVPQNLSASRPQDRQFILSSKKLLLSDSGFYLCAWTPPFGGGSTDTQYFGPGTRLTVL.

This chain joins TRBV4-1 and TRBJ2-7; a possible D gene is TRBD1 (5 bases). Germline assignment: CDR1 MGHRA and CDR2 YSYEKL. The V gene lost 0 bases and the J gene lost 7 bases, with 13 bases spanning the gap. There are 14 residues in the CDR3. The CDR3 protein is CASSQDQGLREQYF. CDR3 DNA sequence: TGCGCCAGCAGCCAAGATCAGGGTCTGAGAGAGCAGTACTTC.

This clone was recorded a few times. The chain recombines TRBV7-6 with TRBJ1-1; D gene ambiguous. Germline V gene sequence: CDR1 SGHVS, CDR2 FNYEAQ. The V end was cut by 5 bases, the J end by 3 bases, with 16 bases between. This CDR3 has 15 residues. Here the CDR3 reads CASSETQGRDTEAFF. In DNA, the CDR3 is TGTGCCAGCAGCGAAACACAAGGTCGGGACACTGAAGCTTTCTTT.

This clone came up a few times. The chain has TRBV7-2 and TRBJ1-5, with a possible D match to TRBD1 (5 bases). This CDR3 is built from 15 residues. Germline-derived CDR1 and CDR2 are SGHTA and FQGNSA. Between the trimmed V and J ends, which lost 5 bases and 4 bases, there was a span of 15 bases. CDR3 sequence (DNA): TGTGCCAGCAGCCCAAATGCGGGGCAAAATCAGCCCCAGCATTTT. The encoded protein is CASSPNAGQNQPQHF.

The chain combines TRBV30 with TRBJ1-2; TRBD1 agrees at 7 bases. V lost 4 bases, J lost 7 bases, and 12 bases stayed unmatched. Germline V gene sequence: CDR1 GTSNPN, CDR2 SVGIG (reference sequence). This CDR3 spans 14 amino acids. CDR3 region: CAWMGDSWGRGYTF. In nucleotides, the CDR3 is TGTGCCTGGATGGGGGACAGCTGGGGTCGTGGCTACACCTTC.

The chain uses TRBV6-5 and TRBJ1-1; no firm D call. Germline V gene sequence: CDR1 MNHEY, CDR2 SVGAGI. Trimming removed 6 bases at V and 5 bases at J, with 16 bases between. The CDR3 covers 14 residues. This CDR3 is CASRGSREGTEAFF. CDR3 sequence (DNA): TGTGCCAGCAGGGGGTCGAGGGAGGGAACTGAAGCTTTCTTT.

The gene calls are TRBV27 and TRBJ1-5; D is ambiguous. Between the trimmed V and J ends, which lost 2 bases and 0 bases, there was a span of 11 bases. The CDR3 has 16 amino acids. CDR1 and CDR2 from the germline V gene are MNHEY and SMNVEV (reference sequence). This CDR3 is CASSLSGSYSNQPQHF. As DNA, the CDR3 is TGTGCCAGCAGTTTAAGTGGTAGTTATAGCAATCAGCCCCAGCATTTT.

V gene TRBV7-2 combines with J gene TRBJ2-1; D perhaps matches TRBD2 (5 bases). Looked up from germline, CDR1 is SGHTA and CDR2 is FQGNSA. Trimming shortened V by 4 bases and J by 8 bases, and 21 bases separated the two germline ends. The CDR3 covers 16 residues. Here the CDR3 DNA reads TGTGCCAGCAGCTCGACACTACTAGAGGAGGCTGATGAGCAGTTCTTC. Protein product: CASSSTLLEEADEQFF.

The V gene is TRBV5-5, the J gene TRBJ1-1, with a possible D match to TRBD1 (6 bases). Deletions cut 0 bases from V and 6 bases from J, with 12 bases between. Germline loops: CDR1 SGHKS, CDR2 YYEKEE (reference sequence). The CDR3 is 14 residues long. CDR3 region: CASSLDRALPEAFF. The CDR3 nucleotides read TGTGCCAGCAGCTTGGACAGGGCCCTACCTGAAGCTTTCTTT.

The chain is built from TRBV7-8 and TRBJ2-7, with 11 bases fitting TRBD1. CDR1 and CDR2 (germline): SGHVS, FQNEAQ. V shed 1 base, J shed 7 bases, and the junction held 12 bases outside the gene matches. CDR3 length: 17 residues. The CDR3 DNA reads as TGTGCCAGCAGCTTAGTGATAGGACAGGGGGCGCTTGGGGAGCAGTACTTC. As protein: CASSLVIGQGALGEQYF.

The CDR3, as DNA: TGTGCCAGCAGTTTACTGGGGCCCTACACCTTC. Protein product: CASSLLGPYTF. The chain is built from TRBV28 and TRBJ1-2; tentative D call: TRBD1 (5 bases). The V end was cut by 2 bases, the J end by 10 bases, with 8 bases between. Looked up from germline, CDR1 is MDHEN and CDR2 is SYDVKM. There are 11 residues in the CDR3.

The chain is built from TRBV6-4 and TRBJ2-2; no clear D. Germline CDR1 is MRHNA and CDR2 is SNTAGT. The ends were cut back, 8 bases at V and 6 bases at J, with 16 bases in the middle. This CDR3 region has 14 residues. This CDR3 is CASAALGVAGELFF. The CDR3 DNA is TGTGCCAGCGCCGCCTTGGGCGTTGCCGGGGAGCTGTTTTTT.

The V gene is TRBV7-2, the J gene TRBJ2-5, with 8 nucleotides matching TRBD2. V lost 4 bases, J lost 5 bases, and 3 bases stayed unmatched. Germline values: CDR1 SGHTA, CDR2 FQGNSA. The CDR3 is 13 amino acids. The CDR3 loop reads CASSSERGETQYF. The CDR3 region has the DNA TGTGCCAGCAGCTCCGAGCGGGGGGAGACCCAGTACTTC.

V and J are TRBV4-1 and TRBJ2-2, with a tentative D call TRBD2 (6 bases). Germline-derived CDR1 and CDR2 are MGHRA and YSYEKL. V lost 0 bases to trimming and J lost 5 bases, with 10 bases between them. This CDR3 is built from 15 residues. The CDR3 sequence is CASSQERRGTGELFF. As DNA, the CDR3 is TGCGCCAGCAGCCAAGAGCGGCGGGGAACCGGGGAGCTGTTTTTT.

This chain links TRBV18 with TRBJ1-1, with 9 bases identical to TRBD1. Germline V lookup: CDR1 KGHSH, CDR2 LQKENI. V gave up 0 bases and J gave up 5 bases; unmatched junction bases: 4. CDR3 length: 15 residues. The CDR3, as DNA: TGTGCCAGCTCACCACCGGGACAGGGCAGGACTGAAGCTTTCTTT. This gives the protein CASSPPGQGRTEAFF. Full variable domain (outside the CDR3, taken from reference TRBV18 and TRBJ1-1): NAGVMQNPRHLVRRRGQEARLRCSPMKGHSHVYWYRQLPEEGLKFMVYLQKENIIDESGMPKERFSAEFPKEGPSILRIQQVVRGDSAAYFCASSPPGQGRTEAFFGQGTRLTVV.

The chain couples TRBV7-2 to TRBJ1-2; TRBD1 matches 7 bases. With V trimmed by 5 bases and J by 4 bases, 10 bases remained unmatched. The CDR3 spans 15 residues. The germline CDR1 and CDR2 sequences are SGHTA and FQGNSA. This CDR3 reads CASSTTTTGFYGYTF. In nucleotides, the CDR3 is TGTGCCAGCAGCACAACTACGACAGGGTTCTATGGCTACACCTTC.

The chain joins TRBV6-5 to TRBJ1-1, with D perhaps TRBD1 (6 bases). The length of the CDR3 is 15 residues. Germline assignment: CDR1 MNHEY and CDR2 SVGAGI. Trimming cost V 0 bases and J 6 bases, with 14 bases left between them. The CDR3 loop is CASSYSTAGGSEAFF. As DNA, the CDR3 is TGTGCCAGCAGTTACTCGACTGCGGGGGGCTCTGAAGCTTTCTTT.

This rearrangement joins TRBV30 to TRBJ2-7; TRBD2 agrees at 7 bases. The germline CDR1 and CDR2 sequences are GTSNPN and SVGIG (reference sequence). CDR3 length: 13 amino acids. Trimming removed 1 base from V and 5 bases from J; junction bases left unmatched: 5. The CDR3 is CAWSAGGRNEQYF. CDR3 in DNA: TGTGCCTGGAGTGCCGGGGGGAGGAACGAGCAGTACTTC.

The V and J genes are TRBV5-1 and TRBJ2-7; 9 positions agree with TRBD1. CDR3 length: 15 amino acids. Germline V gene data show CDR1 as SGHRS and CDR2 as YFSETQ. The trim removed 4 bases at V and 0 bases at J, leaving 5 bases unmatched. The CDR3 DNA reads TGCGCCAGCAGCGCCGGACAGGGGAGCTCCTACGAGCAGTACTTC. Protein: CASSAGQGSSYEQYF.

The chain is built from TRBV5-4 and TRBJ2-1; 9 nucleotides align to TRBD2. This CDR3 is 16 amino acids long. V trimming: 1 base; J trimming: 4 bases; junction bases outside the gene matches: 6. The germline V gene has CDR1 SGHNT and CDR2 YYREEE (reference sequence). CDR3 sequence: CASSLRAGGPYNEQFF. The CDR3 DNA sequence: TGTGCCAGCAGCTTGCGAGCGGGAGGCCCATACAATGAGCAGTTCTTC. Full variable domain (missing parts from reference TRBV5-4 and TRBJ2-1): ETGVTQSPTHLIKTRGQQVTLRCSSQSGHNTVSWYQQALGQGPQFIFQYYREEENGRGNFPPRFSGLQFPNYSSELNVNALELDDSALYLCASSLRAGGPYNEQFFGPGTRLTVL.

This chain links TRBV9 with TRBJ2-1; D is possibly TRBD2 (6 bases). The germline V gene encodes CDR1 SGDLS and CDR2 YYNGEE. V was pared by 0 bases and J by 4 bases, with 14 bases between. The CDR3 length is 16 residues. The CDR3 is CASSVGGVSGYNEQFF. CDR3 sequence (DNA): TGTGCCAGCAGCGTAGGAGGGGTTAGCGGATACAATGAGCAGTTCTTC.

J is TRBJ2-1 and V is TRBV19, with D possibly matching TRBD2 (5 bases). V was pared by 3 bases and J by 7 bases, with 7 bases between. From germline, CDR1 is LNHDA and CDR2 SQIVND (reference sequence). The CDR3 is made up of 12 amino acids. The CDR3, as DNA: TGTGCCAGTAGTATCCAGCGGAATGAGCAGTTCTTC. It is translated as CASSIQRNEQFF.